The 11 T cell receptor beta chains below all came from one sample that was sequenced in a study of tumor and adjacent non-tumor tissue in lung cancer. The template was RNA from unsorted bulk tissue. This non-tumor lung sample came from over 3 cm beyond the tumor edge. Three rounds of nested PCR, following a modified ARM-PCR protocol, produced the TCRbeta library. TCRdb passed the multiplex PCR reads through MiXCR, listing each CDR3 protein once. The sample contains around 80,000 distinct CDR3 sequences, 76% of which appear only once. Sample: distant non-tumor lung tissue. The receptor set was obtained from a man between 65 and 80 years old with non-small cell lung cancer.

This chain uses TRBV28 with TRBJ2-6; a weak D match, TRBD1 (6 bases). Germline CDR1 and CDR2: MDHEN and SYDVKM. The CDR3 consists of 19 residues. V lost 7 bases, J lost 1 base, and 23 bases lay in between. The CDR3 bases are TGTGCCAGCAATCCTTCCCCCCACTCGGACAGATCTGGGGCCAACGTCCTGACTTTC. The encoded protein is CASNPSPHSDRSGANVLTF.

V usage is TRBV6-5 and J usage is TRBJ2-5, with TRBD1 matching 8 bases. Per germline, CDR1 MNHEY and CDR2 SVGAGI. V shed 7 bases, J shed 2 bases, and the junction held 15 bases outside the gene matches. This CDR3 spans 17 amino acids. This CDR3 reads CASTSAGTGFPQETQYF. The CDR3 bases are TGTGCCAGCACTTCCGCCGGGACAGGCTTCCCACAAGAGACCCAGTACTTC.

Only one count was recorded for this clonotype. One end of the junction fails to match germline, which may point to a read error. The chain employs TRBV11-2 and TRBJ2-7; 9 nucleotides line up with TRBD1. The CDR3 has 14 amino acids. Germline V gives CDR1 SGHAT, CDR2 FQNNGV. The CDR3 DNA reads as TGCGCCAGCAGCATACAGGGGGCCCCCTACGAGCAGTACTTC. Translated: CASSIQGAPYEQYF.

As for this clonotype: Germline is not matched at one junction end, which may reflect a read error. The chain uses TRBV7-9 and TRBJ2-5, with D uncertain. The CDR3 has 15 amino acids. CDR1 and CDR2 (germline): SEHNR, FQNEAQ (reference sequence). Here the CDR3 reads CASTSPGSTKESQYF. In DNA, the CDR3 is TGTGCCAGCACCTCCCCAGGCAGTACGAAAGAGAGCCAGTACTTC. Full variable domain (remainder filled in from reference TRBV7-9 and TRBJ2-5): DTGVSQNPRHKITKRGQNVTFRCDPISEHNRLYWYRQTLGQGPEFLTYFQNEAQLEKSRLLSDRFSAERPKGSFSTLEIQRTEQGDSAMYLCASTSPGSTKESQYFGPGTRLLVL.

The J gene is TRBJ2-7, the V gene TRBV4-2; 7 positions agree with TRBD1. CDR1 and CDR2 from the germline V gene are LGHNA and YNFKEQ. Germline trimming cut 7 bases from V and 3 bases from J; bases unmatched to any gene: 9. The CDR3 spans 14 residues. The DNA for the CDR3 is TGTGCCAGCACCCGATTAGGGGACAGCTACGAGCAGTACTTC. Translating gives CASTRLGDSYEQYF.

On this clonotype: The missing conserved phenylalanine or tryptophan at the end of this CDR3 makes a read error likely. The DNA is omitted, as the CDR3 cannot be located on it reliably, and the CDR3 follows TCRdb's listing. The rearrangement joins TRBV6-5 to TRBJ2-7. 13 amino acids form the CDR3, both terminal residues included. CDR1 is MNHEY, CDR2 SVGAGI, per germline. CDR3 residues: CASSYTDSYEHYL.

V is TRBV6-1 and J is TRBJ1-2, with TRBD1 matching over 10 bases. The CDR3 totals 13 residues. Germline V gene sequence: CDR1 MNHNS, CDR2 SASEGT. Germline trimming cut 7 bases from V and 10 bases from J; bases unmatched to any gene: 9. The DNA for the CDR3 is TGTGCCAGCAATTCCGGGACAGGGGATGACTACACCTTC. Translated, it gives CASNSGTGDDYTF.

As regards this clonotype: Given the absence of the conserved phenylalanine or tryptophan at the CDR3 end, a read error is likely. The DNA is left out, because the CDR3 cannot be placed on it with certainty; the CDR3 is given as TCRdb lists it. The rearrangement links TRBV11-2 to TRBJ1-1; the D call in the table, TRBD1, was not verified against the DNA. CDR1 SGHAT and CDR2 FQNNGV come from the germline V gene. The CDR3 is 16 residues long, counting both termini. Here the CDR3 reads CASSFRDRTMNSEPFL.

This clonotype counts as medium-sized. The chain has TRBV5-4 and TRBJ2-1; 8 nucleotides match TRBD2. CDR3 length: 15 residues. The V and J ends lost 1 base and 7 bases, in that order; junction bases with no gene match: 7. Germline CDR1 and CDR2: SGHNT and YYREEE (reference sequence). The CDR3 protein is CASSLYAGGRNEQFF. The CDR3, as DNA: TGTGCCAGCAGCTTGTACGCGGGGGGCAGGAATGAGCAGTTCTTC.

This clonotype showed up many times. The chain joins TRBV6-6 to TRBJ2-2; 7 bases line up with TRBD2. Unmatched junction bases numbered 7, after V lost 7 bases and J lost 2 bases. Germline-derived CDR1 and CDR2 are MNHNY and SVGAGI (reference sequence). The CDR3 loop spans 15 amino acids. The CDR3 DNA reads TGTGCCAGCACCTGGGGCGGGAGCAACACCGGGGAGCTGTTTTTT. Encoded protein: CASTWGGSNTGELFF.

Of note for this clonotype: This may come from a read error, since a much larger clone is one base off. The chain recombines TRBV12-5 with TRBJ2-5; 10 nucleotides agree with TRBD2. Trimming cost V 6 bases and J 2 bases; bases outside gene matches: 9. The CDR3 is made up of 16 amino acids. Germline V gene data show CDR1 as LGHNT and CDR2 as FRNRAP. CDR3: CASGPGPAGGQETQYF. For the CDR3, the DNA is TGTGCTAGTGGACCCGGACCAGCGGGGGGGCAAGAGACCCAGTACTTC.